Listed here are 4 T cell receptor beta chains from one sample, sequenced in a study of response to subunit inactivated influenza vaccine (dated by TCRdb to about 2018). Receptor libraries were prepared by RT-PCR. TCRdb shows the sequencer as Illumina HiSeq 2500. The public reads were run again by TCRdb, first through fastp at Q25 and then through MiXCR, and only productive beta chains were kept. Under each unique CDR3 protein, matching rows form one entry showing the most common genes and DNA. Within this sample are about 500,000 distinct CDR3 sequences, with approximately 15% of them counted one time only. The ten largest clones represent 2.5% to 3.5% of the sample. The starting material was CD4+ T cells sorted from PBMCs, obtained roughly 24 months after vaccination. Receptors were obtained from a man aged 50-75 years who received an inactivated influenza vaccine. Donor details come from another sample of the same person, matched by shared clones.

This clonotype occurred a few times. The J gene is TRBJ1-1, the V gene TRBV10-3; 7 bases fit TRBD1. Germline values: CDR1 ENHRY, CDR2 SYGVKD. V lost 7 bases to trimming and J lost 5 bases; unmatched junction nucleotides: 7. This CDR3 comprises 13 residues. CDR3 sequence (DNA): TGTGCCATCAACACAGGGGAGGGGACTGAAGCTTTCTTT. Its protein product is CAINTGEGTEAFF.

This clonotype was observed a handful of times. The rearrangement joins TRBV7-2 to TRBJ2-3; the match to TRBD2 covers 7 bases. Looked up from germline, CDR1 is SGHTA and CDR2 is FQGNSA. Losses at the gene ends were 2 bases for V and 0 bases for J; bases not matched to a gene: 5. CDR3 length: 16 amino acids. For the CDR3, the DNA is TGTGCCAGCAGCTTAAACCCCGGGGGGAGCACAGATACGCAGTATTTT. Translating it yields CASSLNPGGSTDTQYF.

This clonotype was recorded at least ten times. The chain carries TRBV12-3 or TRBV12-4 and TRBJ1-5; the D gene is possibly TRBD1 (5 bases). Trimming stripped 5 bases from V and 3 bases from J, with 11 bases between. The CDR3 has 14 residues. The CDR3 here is CASSPGITNQPQHF. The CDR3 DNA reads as TGTGCCAGCAGTCCAGGGATTACCAATCAGCCCCAGCATTTT.

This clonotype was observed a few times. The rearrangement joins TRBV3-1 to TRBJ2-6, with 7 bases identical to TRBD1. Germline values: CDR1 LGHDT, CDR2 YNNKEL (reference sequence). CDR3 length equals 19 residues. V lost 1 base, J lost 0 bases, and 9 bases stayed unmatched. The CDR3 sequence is CASSQARTGRISGANVLTF. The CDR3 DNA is TGTGCCAGCAGCCAAGCGAGGACAGGACGGATCTCTGGGGCCAACGTCCTGACTTTC.